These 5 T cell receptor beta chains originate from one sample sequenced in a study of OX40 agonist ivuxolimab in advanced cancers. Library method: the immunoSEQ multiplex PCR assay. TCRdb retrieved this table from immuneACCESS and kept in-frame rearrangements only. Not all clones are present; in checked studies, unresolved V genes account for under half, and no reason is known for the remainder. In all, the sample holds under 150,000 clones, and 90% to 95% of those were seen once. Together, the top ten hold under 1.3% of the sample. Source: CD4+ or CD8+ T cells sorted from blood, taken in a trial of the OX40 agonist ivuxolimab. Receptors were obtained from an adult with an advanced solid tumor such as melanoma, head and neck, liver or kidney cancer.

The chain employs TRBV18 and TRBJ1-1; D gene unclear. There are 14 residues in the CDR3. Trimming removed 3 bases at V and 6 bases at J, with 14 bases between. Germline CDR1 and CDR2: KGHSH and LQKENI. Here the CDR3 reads CASSPLVGFAEAFF. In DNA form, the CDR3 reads TGTGCCAGCTCACCCCTAGTTGGGTTCGCTGAAGCTTTCTTT. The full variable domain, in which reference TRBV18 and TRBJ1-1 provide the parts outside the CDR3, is NAGVMQNPRHLVRRRGQEARLRCSPMKGHSHVYWYRQLPEEGLKFMVYLQKENIIDESGMPKERFSAEFPKEGPSILRIQQVVRGDSAAYFCASSPLVGFAEAFFGQGTRLTVV.

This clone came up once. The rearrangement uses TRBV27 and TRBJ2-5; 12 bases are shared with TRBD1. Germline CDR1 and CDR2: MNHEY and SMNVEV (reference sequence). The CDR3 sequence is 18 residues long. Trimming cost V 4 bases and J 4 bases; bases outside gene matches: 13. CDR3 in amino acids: CASSSKSTGTGGRETQYF. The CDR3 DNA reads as TGTGCCAGCAGTTCTAAATCAACCGGGACAGGGGGCCGAGAGACCCAGTACTTC.

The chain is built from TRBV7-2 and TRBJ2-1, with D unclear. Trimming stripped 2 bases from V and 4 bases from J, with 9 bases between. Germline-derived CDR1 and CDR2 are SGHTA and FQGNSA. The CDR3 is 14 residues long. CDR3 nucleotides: TGTGCCAGCAGCTTACAGAGCAGATACAATGAGCAGTTCTTC. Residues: CASSLQSRYNEQFF.

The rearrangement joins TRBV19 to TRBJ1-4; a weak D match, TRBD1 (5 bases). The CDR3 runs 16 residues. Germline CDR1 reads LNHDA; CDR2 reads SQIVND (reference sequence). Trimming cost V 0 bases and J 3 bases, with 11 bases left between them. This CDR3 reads CASSIDMTAPNEKLFF. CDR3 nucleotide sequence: TGTGCCAGTAGTATAGATATGACAGCTCCTAATGAAAAACTGTTTTTT. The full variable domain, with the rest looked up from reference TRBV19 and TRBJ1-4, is DGGITQSPKYLFRKEGQNVTLSCEQNLNHDAMYWYRQDPGQGLRLIYYSQIVNDFQKGDIAEGYSVSREKKESFPLTVTSAQKNPTAFYLCASSIDMTAPNEKLFFGSGTQLSVL.

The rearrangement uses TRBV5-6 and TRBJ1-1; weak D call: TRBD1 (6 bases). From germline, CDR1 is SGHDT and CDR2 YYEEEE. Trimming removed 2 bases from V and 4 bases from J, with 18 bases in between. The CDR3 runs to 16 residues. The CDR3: CASSFPGAGATTEAFF. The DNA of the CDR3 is TGTGCCAGCAGCTTTCCGGGGGCAGGAGCGACCACTGAAGCTTTCTTT.